A single sample gave rise to the 28 T cell receptor beta chains below, sequenced in a study of regulatory T cells in long-lasting Graves disease. As to time point: newly diagnosed GD, antithyroid drugs for less than 3 months. PBMC RNA served as the TCR library source. CDR3 regions were amplified by Arm-PCR using iRepertoire HTBI primers to build TCR beta libraries. TCRdb itself ran the multiplex PCR reads through MiXCR, one entry per CDR3 protein. The sample lists 250,000 or so distinct CDR3 sequences; around 20% were seen once. The sequencing used peripheral blood mononuclear cells (PBMCs), collected at new diagnosis, from a patient treated with antithyroid drugs. These receptors came from a female donor with Graves disease.

The chain recombines TRBV14 with TRBJ2-7, with D tentatively TRBD1 (6 bases). Germline V gene data show CDR1 as SGHDN and CDR2 as FVKESK. The V end was cut by 1 base, the J end by 2 bases, with 18 bases between. CDR3 length: 17 residues. CDR3 nucleotide sequence: TGTGCCAGCAGCCAAGGAAGATGGGACACCTTTACCTACGAGCAGTACTTC. Encoded protein: CASSQGRWDTFTYEQYF.

This clonotype occurred many times. J is TRBJ2-7 and V is TRBV7-2; 7 bases align to TRBD2. V dropped 2 bases and J dropped 2; count of bases not matched to a gene: 3. CDR3 length: 14 residues. Germline-derived CDR1 and CDR2 are SGHTA and FQGNSA. CDR3 bases: TGTGCCAGCAGCTTATCAGCGGGAACCTACGAGCAGTACTTC. This codes for CASSLSAGTYEQYF.

The V and J genes are TRBV7-2 and TRBJ2-3; 8 positions match TRBD2. The CDR3 has 17 residues. Germline CDR1 and CDR2: SGHTA and FQGNSA. V lost 5 bases to trimming and J lost 6 bases; unmatched junction nucleotides: 16. The CDR3 here is CASSQGTRRQRGDTQYF. The CDR3 DNA sequence: TGTGCCAGCAGCCAGGGGACTAGGAGGCAAAGGGGGGATACGCAGTATTTT.

The chain uses TRBV6-1 and TRBJ2-2; D gene ambiguous. This CDR3 spans 14 amino acids. With 6 bases removed from V and 4 bases from J, the gap between germline ends came to 12 bases. Germline lookup yields CDR1 MNHNS and CDR2 SASEGT. CDR3 bases: TGTGCCAGCAGATCACTCGGCTCCACCGGGGAGCTGTTTTTT. Translating gives CASRSLGSTGELFF.

This clonotype was seen many times. The chain carries TRBV20-1 and TRBJ2-1; 14 bases are a match to TRBD2. Germline V lookup: CDR1 DFQATT, CDR2 SNEGSKA (reference sequence). The V and J ends lost 6 bases and 8 bases, in that order; junction bases with no gene match: 12. CDR3 length: 16 amino acids. CDR3 residues: CSASTGLAGAPHEQFF. In nucleotides, the CDR3 is TGCAGTGCGAGTACGGGACTAGCGGGAGCCCCCCATGAGCAGTTCTTC.

In its sample, this clonotype was seen a few times. This chain joins TRBV5-4 and TRBJ1-2; D might be TRBD1 (5 bases). The germline V and J ends were trimmed by 4 bases and 4 bases, with 17 bases remaining between them. CDR1 SGHNT and CDR2 YYREEE come from the germline V gene (reference sequence). CDR3 size: 15 residues. The CDR3 DNA reads as TGTGCCAGCAGCCCCGGGGCCGACGCGGTCTATGGCTACACCTTC. Translated, it gives CASSPGADAVYGYTF.

At least ten counts were recorded for this clonotype. The V gene is TRBV2, the J gene TRBJ2-3; D is unresolved. The CDR3 covers 14 residues. Germline lookup yields CDR1 SNHLY and CDR2 FYNNEI. V shed 3 bases and J shed 5 bases, with 12 bases lying between them. CDR3 nucleotides: TGTGCCAGCAGTGATGTCGACGCCCGAGATACGCAGTATTTT. It codes for CASSDVDARDTQYF.

This clonotype occurred many times. V gene TRBV20-1 combines with J gene TRBJ1-2; the match to TRBD1 covers 8 bases. Germline CDR1 is DFQATT and CDR2 is SNEGSKA (reference sequence). This CDR3 contains 14 residues. V dropped 1 base and J dropped 3; count of bases not matched to a gene: 4. As DNA, the CDR3 is TGCAGTGCTAGAGCGACAGGGGTTCACTATGGCTACACCTTC. Amino acid sequence: CSARATGVHYGYTF.

V and J are TRBV19 and TRBJ1-5; TRBD1 matches at 7 bases. With 4 bases clipped from V and 0 bases from J, the junction kept 3 bases outside the gene matches. CDR1 and CDR2 from the germline V gene are LNHDA and SQIVND (reference sequence). This CDR3 comprises 15 residues. The DNA of the CDR3 is TGTGCCAGTAGTAGCAGGGACAGTAGCAATCAGCCCCAGCATTTT. It is translated as CASSSRDSSNQPQHF.

CDR3 in DNA: TGTGCCATCAGTGAGTCGAATCTCCAAGAGACCCAGTACTTC. It is translated as CAISESNLQETQYF. The rearrangement joins TRBV10-3 to TRBJ2-5; D gene uncertain. Germline assignment: CDR1 ENHRY and CDR2 SYGVKD. This CDR3 comprises 14 residues. The V gene lost 0 bases and the J gene lost 1 base, with 6 bases spanning the gap.

This clonotype was counted many times. The chain links TRBV20-1 to TRBJ2-7; 8 bases fit TRBD2. Germline CDR1 is DFQATT and CDR2 is SNEGSKA (reference sequence). The CDR3 is 12 amino acids. V dropped 6 bases and J dropped 6; count of bases not matched to a gene: 7. The CDR3 nucleotides are TGCAGTGCCCTACGAACTAGCGGCGAGCAGTACTTC. This encodes CSALRTSGEQYF.

As regards this clonotype: With only one base between it and a far larger clone, this is likely a read error. This chain connects TRBV5-1 to TRBJ2-7, with 7 bases identical to TRBD1. Germline CDR1 SGHRS, CDR2 YFSETQ. The CDR3 runs to 15 residues. CDR3 protein: CASSLPQRPGGEQYF. CDR3 DNA sequence: TGTGCCAGCAGCTTACCACAGAGGCCAGGGGGCGAGCAGTACTTC.

CDR3 DNA: TGTGCCAGCAGTTACTCCGGGTCCCGGGGCGTCTATGGCTACACCTTC. It translates to CASSYSGSRGVYGYTF. The chain joins TRBV6-9 to TRBJ1-2, with D perhaps TRBD1 (5 bases). The germline gives CDR1 MNHGY, CDR2 SVAAGI. This CDR3 comprises 16 residues. V lost 3 bases and J 4 bases, leaving 18 bases between the germline ends.

In this sample, this clonotype turned up many times. The chain uses TRBV12-3 or TRBV12-4 and TRBJ1-5; D is uncertain. Trimming took 6 bases from V and 3 from J, leaving 6 bases between them. The CDR3 runs 12 residues. The CDR3 region is CASREPNQPQHF. The CDR3 DNA reads TGTGCCAGCAGAGAGCCCAATCAGCCCCAGCATTTT.

Turning to this clonotype: A clone one base away is much larger, so this may be a read error. V usage is TRBV4-1 and J usage is TRBJ2-7; possible D gene TRBD2, 6 bases. With 0 bases removed from V and 1 base from J, the gap between germline ends came to 10 bases. Germline CDR1 MGHRA, CDR2 YSYEKL. This CDR3 is built from 15 residues. The CDR3 sequence is CASSQDLGGSYEQYF. DNA of the CDR3: TGCGCCAGCAGCCAAGACCTCGGGGGATCCTACGAGCAGTACTTC.

This clonotype was picked up many times. This sequence joins TRBV7-9 and TRBJ2-6, with D unclear. V gave up 2 bases and J gave up 4 bases, with 9 bases separating them. Germline CDR1 and CDR2: SEHNR and FQNEAQ (reference sequence). The CDR3 spans 15 residues. The CDR3 here is CASSLSGGGANVLTF. The CDR3 nucleotides are TGTGCCAGCAGCTTATCGGGTGGAGGGGCCAACGTCCTGACTTTC.

At least ten counts were recorded for this clonotype. The chain has TRBV3-1 and TRBJ1-2; D perhaps matches TRBD1 (5 bases). Trimming took off 5 bases at V and 6 bases at J, with 13 bases between the two ends. This CDR3 spans 13 amino acids. Germline-derived CDR1 and CDR2 are LGHDT and YNNKEL (reference sequence). CDR3 protein: CASSAPGTDGYTF. For the CDR3, the DNA is TGTGCCAGCAGCGCCCCCGGGACGGATGGCTACACCTTC. Full variable domain (outside the CDR3, taken from reference TRBV3-1 and TRBJ1-2): DTAVSQTPKYLVTQMGNDKSIKCEQNLGHDTMYWYKQDSKKFLKIMFSYNNKELIINETVPNRFSPKSPDKAHLNLHINSLELGDSAVYFCASSAPGTDGYTFGSGTRLTVV.

The table lists this clonotype with a few counts. The rearrangement uses TRBV5-4 and TRBJ1-1, with 10 bases that match TRBD1. From germline, CDR1 is SGHNT and CDR2 YYREEE (reference sequence). The CDR3 is 15 residues long. Germline trimming cut 0 bases from V and 5 bases from J; bases unmatched to any gene: 4. The CDR3 spells CASSLVTGGSTEAFF. The CDR3 DNA follows: TGTGCCAGCAGCTTGGTGACAGGGGGCTCGACTGAAGCTTTCTTT.

This clonotype was observed many times. The V call is TRBV7-2, the J call TRBJ2-7; TRBD1 matches at 7 bases. J gave up 2 bases and V 4 bases, and 5 bases lay outside the gene matches. The length of the CDR3 is 14 residues. From germline, CDR1 is SGHTA and CDR2 FQGNSA. The DNA for the CDR3 is TGTGCCAGCAGCTCCGGGACAGCGACCTACGAGCAGTACTTC. Translated, it gives CASSSGTATYEQYF.

This chain connects TRBV6-2 or TRBV6-3 to TRBJ2-3; TRBD1 is a possible D gene (6 bases). V lost 5 bases, J lost 4 bases, and 16 bases lay in between. Per the germline V gene, CDR1 is MNHEY and CDR2 is SVGEGT. The CDR3 contains 15 residues. The CDR3 spells CASSEARPGADTQYF. In nucleotides, the CDR3 is TGTGCCAGCAGTGAAGCCCGACCAGGGGCAGATACGCAGTATTTT.

This clonotype was detected ten times or more. The chain uses TRBV10-3 and TRBJ2-3; TRBD1 aligns across 8 bases. Germline-derived CDR1 and CDR2 are ENHRY and SYGVKD. This CDR3 spans 12 amino acids. V lost 4 bases and J lost 9; bases outside the gene matches: 3. The CDR3 coding sequence is TGTGCCATCAGTGGACAGGGGAACACGCAGTATTTT. Translation: CAISGQGNTQYF.

The V and J genes are TRBV19 and TRBJ2-3; TRBD1 matches 8 bases. The CDR3 has 13 amino acids. The V and J ends lost 7 bases and 6 bases, in that order; junction bases with no gene match: 6. Germline V lookup: CDR1 LNHDA, CDR2 SQIVND (reference sequence). This CDR3 is CASKGTGPDTQYF. CDR3 bases: TGTGCCAGTAAAGGGACAGGACCCGATACGCAGTATTTT.

Regarding this clonotype: A clone one base away is much larger, so this may be a read error. This chain joins TRBV10-2 and TRBJ1-5; the match to TRBD1 covers 7 bases. The CDR3 has 15 residues. CDR1 and CDR2 (germline): WSHSY, SAAADI. The DNA of the CDR3 is TGCGCCGGCAGTGAGGGGGGACAGCGAAATCAGCCCCAGCATTTT. This codes for CAGSEGGQRNQPQHF.

This clonotype was counted at least ten times. The chain employs TRBV30 and TRBJ1-2; possibly TRBD1 for D (6 bases). CDR1 GTSNPN and CDR2 SVGIG come from the germline V gene (reference sequence). The CDR3 consists of 15 residues. The V end was cut by 3 bases, the J end by 8 bases, with 22 bases between. The CDR3 spells CAWSHGYGGGKGYTF. The CDR3, as DNA: TGTGCCTGGAGCCACGGCTATGGGGGCGGAAAGGGCTACACCTTC.

This clonotype has at least ten counts. CDR3 residues: CSVRQHSNQPQHF. The CDR3 DNA is TGCAGTGTAAGACAGCATAGCAATCAGCCCCAGCATTTT. This chain joins TRBV20-1 and TRBJ1-5; possibly TRBD1 for D (5 bases). The CDR3 extends over 13 amino acids. Trimming removed 7 bases at V and 0 bases at J, with 10 bases between. Germline CDR1 and CDR2: DFQATT and SNEGSKA (reference sequence).

Notes on this clonotype: A much larger clone lies a single base off, so this may be a read error. The genes are TRBV6-1 and TRBJ2-7, with 8 bases that match TRBD2. Germline V gene lookup returns CDR1 MNHNS and CDR2 SASEGT. V dropped 3 bases and J dropped 5; count of bases not matched to a gene: 9. CDR3 size: 15 residues. The CDR3 bases are TGTGCCAGCAGTGAGGGACTAGTGGGAGCGGACGAGCAGTACTTC. It encodes CASSEGLVGADEQYF.

This clonotype has at least ten counts. V usage is TRBV7-2 and J usage is TRBJ1-1, with D tentatively TRBD1 (5 bases). Looked up from germline, CDR1 is SGHTA and CDR2 is FQGNSA. V was shortened by 4 bases and J by 6 bases, with 15 bases between the two germline ends. This CDR3 spans 14 amino acids. The DNA of the CDR3 is TGTGCCAGCAGCTCCGATTGGGGGGGGGCTGAAGCTTTCTTT. Translation gives CASSSDWGGAEAFF. The variable domain in full, completed from reference TRBV7-2 and TRBJ1-1, reads GAGVSQSPSNKVTEKGKDVELRCDPISGHTALYWYRQSLGQGLEFLIYFQGNSAPDKSGLPSDRFSAERTGGSVSTLTIQRTQQEDSAVYLCASSSDWGGAEAFFGQGTRLTVV.

This chain joins TRBV20-1 and TRBJ1-2; D ambiguous. This CDR3 has 14 amino acids. In germline, CDR1 is DFQATT, CDR2 SNEGSKA (reference sequence). Trimming took 5 bases from V and 5 from J, leaving 18 bases between them. CDR3 bases: TGCAGTGCTTTTAGGCTCGGAGGGAAGTATGGCTACACCTTC. Translated, it gives CSAFRLGGKYGYTF.